This T cell receptor (beta chain) appears in the sequencing data of a study of T cells in Graves' hyperthyroidism and ophthalmopathy. As for the study in general: Initial diagnosis, before any treatment, was when peripheral blood was collected. Study-level findings and limits: Blood held most thyroid clonotypes expanded above 0.001 frequency.

Worth noting for this clonotype: Its antigen is unidentified.

TCR beta CDR3 regions were amplified from RNA. A set of HTBI primers served as the primers for a first-round RT-PCR of the TCR CDR3. TCRdb called the multiplex PCR reads again in MiXCR, with one record for every CDR3 protein. The sample includes a few hundred thousand distinct CDR3 sequences, roughly a sixth of them seen just once. The clonotype originates from a woman under 40 with Graves' ophthalmopathy. The sequencing input was blood.

DNA for the CDR3: TGTGCCAGCAGCTCCACCATCGGGGGGCGGGACGAGCAGTACTTC. It translates to CASSSTIGGRDEQYF. V gene TRBV7-2 combines with J gene TRBJ2-7; TRBD2 might be the D (7 bases). With 4 bases removed from V and 5 bases from J, the gap between germline ends came to 18 bases. The CDR3 is 15 residues long. Per germline, CDR1 SGHTA and CDR2 FQGNSA.